The 22 T cell receptor beta chains below come from one sample, sequenced in a study of tumor-infiltrating lymphocytes in primary liver carcinoma. Co-extraction yielded RNA and DNA from around 20-30 mg of unsorted bulk tissue. Starting from around 510 ng of total RNA, TCR beta cDNA was produced with a primer in the constant region. Libraries of TCR beta came from three nested multiplex PCR rounds with slightly modified ARM-PCR. The study ran its first two PCR rounds for roughly 10 cycles each, using TRBV1-TRBV30 forward primers and a C-beta reverse primer. Each CDR3 protein is one row after TCRdb ran MiXCR on the multiplex PCR reads. Of tens of thousands of distinct CDR3 sequences listed, about three quarters were seen once; the top ten hold about 18%. The sample consisted of liver tumor tissue from sampling region 2. Documented subset: tumor region T2, inferior pole. These receptors originate from a man aged 40-50 years with primary liver carcinoma and hepatitis B virus infection.

To note about this clonotype: Compared with germline, one end of the junction differs, possibly owing to a read error. This sequence joins TRBV6-6 and TRBJ1-4, with D maybe TRBD1 (6 bases). CDR1 and CDR2 (germline): MNHNY, SVGAGI (reference sequence). The CDR3 length is 16 residues. CDR3 in DNA: TGTGCGAGCAGTAACCGGGACGGGGGGCGAGACGAAAAACTGTTTTTT. This translates into CASSNRDGGRDEKLFF.

With regard to this clonotype: An end of the junction does not agree with germline; a read error may underlie this. The chain recombines TRBV6-2 or TRBV6-3 with TRBJ2-3, with 9 bases that match TRBD2. The CDR3 totals 14 residues. Per the germline V gene, CDR1 is MNHEY and CDR2 is SVGEGT. The CDR3 nucleotides read TGTGCCAGTATGAGCGGGAGGAGCGCAGATACGCAGTGTTTT. Amino acids: CASMSGRSADTQCF.

This clonotype was recorded many times. A single base separates this from a much larger clone, so it may be a read error. The chain joins TRBV10-3 to TRBJ2-2; 9 bases align to TRBD2. The CDR3 contains 15 residues. Per the germline V gene, CDR1 is ENHRY and CDR2 is SYGVKD. V lost 10 bases and J lost 1; bases outside the gene matches: 7. CDR3: CATKQAGGNTGELFF. The CDR3 DNA sequence: TGTGCCACCAAACAAGCGGGAGGGAACACCGGGGAGCTGTTTTTT.

This clonotype was found once. This chain links TRBV11-2 with TRBJ2-7, with D uncertain. In germline, CDR1 is SGHAT, CDR2 FQNNGV. With 2 bases removed from V and 13 bases from J, the gap between germline ends came to 12 bases. This CDR3 contains 11 residues. CDR3 amino acids: CASSLSCVHYF. The CDR3 DNA reads TGTGCCAGCAGCTTATCCTGCGTGCACTACTTC.

This clonotype has a single count. One junction end disagrees with the germline gene, perhaps due to a read error. The V call is TRBV11-3, the J call TRBJ2-3; 14 bases match TRBD2. CDR1 and CDR2 (germline): SGHNT, YENEEA. The CDR3 extends over 17 amino acids. CDR3 in amino acids: CANSLGTSGSQTDAQYF. CDR3 coding DNA: TGTGCCAACAGCCTTGGGACTAGCGGGAGTCAAACAGATGCACAGTATTTT.

On this clonotype: Germline is not matched at one junction end, which may reflect a read error. V is TRBV19 and J is TRBJ2-2; possible D gene TRBD1, 6 bases. The CDR3 extends over 14 amino acids. The germline CDR1 and CDR2 sequences are LNHDA and SQIVND (reference sequence). The CDR3 coding sequence is TGTGCCAGTAGTCACAGACAGGACACCAGGGAGCTGTTTTTT. Its protein is CASSHRQDTRELFF.

The genes are TRBV28 and TRBJ2-3; no clear D. The CDR3 has 14 amino acids. Between the trimmed V and J ends, which lost 8 bases and 6 bases, there was a span of 18 bases. Germline-derived CDR1 and CDR2 are MDHEN and SYDVKM. CDR3 sequence: CASSKTLLTDTQYF. The CDR3 bases are TGTGCCAGCTCTAAGACACTGCTGACGGATACGCAGTATTTT.

Of note for this clonotype: A read error may produce the germline difference seen at one junction end. The gene calls are TRBV5-1 and TRBJ2-4, with a tentative D call TRBD1 (7 bases). The CDR3 length is 17 residues. CDR1 and CDR2 from the germline V gene are SGHRS and YFSETQ. The CDR3 bases are TGCGCCAGCAGCTTAGGAGGGACAGACCTAGCCAAAAACATTCAGTGCTTC. Translated: CASSLGGTDLAKNIQCF.

Notes on this clonotype: This CDR3 fails to terminate in the conserved phenylalanine or tryptophan, so it likely reflects a read error. V and J are TRBV10-3 and TRBJ1-1, with 8 positions matching TRBD1. The germline CDR1 and CDR2 sequences are ENHRY and SYGVKD. The V and J ends lost 6 bases and 4 bases, in that order; junction bases with no gene match: 7. The CDR3 runs to 14 residues. In DNA form, the CDR3 reads TGTGCCATCAGCGGACAGGGTCTGATCACTGAAGCTTTCTCT. Its translation: CAISGQGLITEAFS.

This clonotype has more than one count but fewer than ten. This could be a read error, since a much larger clone is one nucleotide away. The chain combines TRBV5-1 with TRBJ1-1; D remains ambiguous. V lost 7 bases and J lost 3, with 22 bases in between. The CDR3 has 16 amino acids. Germline values: CDR1 SGHRS, CDR2 YFSETQ. The CDR3 sequence is CASARGLALMYTEAFF. As DNA, the CDR3 is TGCGCCAGCGCGCGTGGGCTCGCGCTCATGTACACTGAAGCTTTCTTT.

Note on this clonotype: One end of the junction is discordant with germline, which a read error may explain. The chain carries TRBV11-3 and TRBJ1-1, with a weak D call TRBD1 (5 bases). The CDR3 is 13 amino acids. Germline V gene sequence: CDR1 SGHNT, CDR2 YENEEA. CDR3 region: CASSTGLSTEAFF. The CDR3 DNA follows: TGTGCCAGCAGCACAGGTTTGAGCACCGAAGCCTTCTTT.

As concerns this clonotype: Lacking the conserved final phenylalanine or tryptophan, this CDR3 likely reflects a read error. The rearrangement joins TRBV5-5 to TRBJ2-3; 7 bases line up with TRBD2. V lost 8 bases, J lost 4 bases, and 16 bases stayed unmatched. The CDR3 has 16 residues. Looked up from germline, CDR1 is SGHKS and CDR2 is YYEKEE (reference sequence). The CDR3 DNA reads TGTGCCAGTAGCGATGGGGACGGGGGGATGGCAGATACGCAGTATTGT. This codes for CASSDGDGGMADTQYC.

This clonotype is medium-sized. The chain combines TRBV4-2 with TRBJ2-1; 9 bases align to TRBD2. The CDR3 length is 16 residues. Germline V CDR1 and CDR2: LGHNA, YNFKEQ. V shed 0 bases and J 1 base; nucleotides not matched to a gene: 1. The CDR3 DNA reads as TGTGCCAGCAGCCAAGAGACTAGCGGATCCTACAATGAGCAGTTCTTC. Amino acids: CASSQETSGSYNEQFF.

This clonotype was seen repeatedly, ten times or more. This chain connects TRBV19 to TRBJ2-2; D unresolved. Germline CDR1 reads LNHDA; CDR2 reads SQIVND (reference sequence). Between the trimmed V and J ends, which lost 3 bases and 5 bases, there was a span of 4 bases. This CDR3 spans 12 amino acids. CDR3: CASSMWTGELFF. CDR3 coding DNA: TGTGCCAGTAGTATGTGGACCGGGGAGCTGTTTTTT.

The rearrangement uses TRBV14 and TRBJ2-1, with 10 bases that match TRBD1. This CDR3 is built from 16 residues. Germline V gene lookup returns CDR1 SGHDN and CDR2 FVKESK. Germline trimming cut 4 bases from V and 8 bases from J; bases unmatched to any gene: 11. CDR3 sequence: CASSRSTGGVVHEQFF. The CDR3 bases are TGTGCCAGCAGCCGCTCGACAGGGGGCGTAGTCCATGAGCAGTTCTTC.

Concerning this clonotype: One junction end disagrees with the germline gene, perhaps due to a read error. V gene TRBV25-1 combines with J gene TRBJ2-2; D is unresolved. This CDR3 region has 14 residues. Germline-derived CDR1 and CDR2 are MGHDK and SYGVNS. CDR3 region: CVSSGQLLTGELFF. The CDR3 region has the DNA TGTGTCAGCAGTGGGCAGCTTCTCACCGGGGAGCTGTTTTTT.

In this sample, this clonotype turned up once. Since no conserved phenylalanine or tryptophan closes the CDR3, a read error is the likely cause. The V and J genes are TRBV11-2 and TRBJ2-1; a possible D gene is TRBD1 (6 bases). Trimming shortened V by 2 bases and J by 0 bases, and 14 bases separated the two germline ends. This CDR3 contains 17 residues. Germline loops: CDR1 SGHAT, CDR2 FQNNGV. DNA of the CDR3: TGTGCCAGCAGCTTAAGGAACAGGGCGAGCTCCTACAATGAGCAGTTCCTC. Protein sequence: CASSLRNRASSYNEQFL.

With respect to this clonotype: One end of the junction does not line up with germline, which may come from a read error. The chain recombines TRBV5-1 with TRBJ1-6; TRBD1 aligns across 7 bases. The CDR3 sequence is 16 residues long. From germline, CDR1 is SGHRS and CDR2 YFSETQ. The CDR3, as DNA: TGCGCCAGCAGCGACAGCCTGACAGGGCACAATTCAGCCCTCCACTTT. Translating gives CASSDSLTGHNSALHF. Full variable domain (rest looked up from reference TRBV5-1 and TRBJ1-6): KAGVTQTPRYLIKTRGQQVTLSCSPISGHRSVSWYQQTPGQGLQFLFEYFSETQRNKGNFPGRFSGRQFSNSRSEMNVSTLELGDSALYLCASSDSLTGHNSALHFGNGTRLTVT.

Note on this clonotype: It may be a read error: a sequence one base away is much more abundant. This chain's CDR3 is CTCSLVRNTEAFF. The CDR3 DNA sequence: TGTACCTGCAGCTTAGTCCGGAACACTGAAGCTTTCTTT. V is TRBV11-1 and J is TRBJ1-1; D ambiguous. The CDR3 consists of 13 residues. Germline V gene data show CDR1 as SGHAT and CDR2 as FQDESV (reference sequence).

J is TRBJ2-7 and V is TRBV28, with D possibly being TRBD2 (6 bases). The CDR3 sequence is 16 residues long. CDR1 is MDHEN and CDR2 is SYDVKM in the germline V gene. With 9 bases removed from V and 1 base from J, the gap between germline ends came to 22 bases. CDR3 in amino acids: CASSPRTNGLSYEQYF. CDR3 DNA: TGTGCCAGTAGCCCAAGGACTAACGGGCTTTCCTACGAGCAGTACTTC.

This clonotype occurred many times. The CDR3 DNA reads as TGTGCCAGCAGGACCGGGACAGGCGCCCGGGGAAATTCACCCCTCCACTTT. This translates into CASRTGTGARGNSPLHF. J is TRBJ1-6 and V is TRBV6-6; 8 nucleotides line up with TRBD1. Germline CDR1 reads MNHNY; CDR2 reads SVGAGI (reference sequence). The CDR3 is made up of 17 amino acids. J was trimmed by 7 bases and V by 6 bases; bases with no gene match: 14.

As concerns this clonotype: Since the CDR3 does not end with the conserved phenylalanine or tryptophan, this likely comes from a read error. The limits of the CDR3 on the DNA are not certain, so only TCRdb's listed CDR3 is given. The chain has TRBV14 and TRBJ2-1; the DNA was not compared with TRBD2, the D call given in the table. Looked up from germline, CDR1 is SGHDN and CDR2 is FVKESK. Including both end residues, the CDR3 is 16 amino acids long. The CDR3 here is CASSAVAGRVNNEQSS.